This TCR beta chain was profiled in a study of T cell responses to AZD1222 COVID-19 vaccine. Study conclusions and caveats: Spike-wide coverage was observed for vaccine-associated CD4 TCRs, with dominant responses at 160-218 and 743-854. The sample set comprised mostly white British donors with more females, and clonal diversity was possibly underestimated. Nearly half of spike-specific TCRs reportedly go after variant regions that carry no mutations. Sampling that yielded the repertoires occurred only after the peak T cell response.

Here immunoSEQ multiplex PCR was the method, and the copy in TCRdb shows in-frame clones only, minus some. This table has 65,000 to 100,000 clones, 80% appearing once. As for this clone: The antigen is unknown.

This CDR3 is 14 amino acids long. The germline V and J ends were trimmed by 0 bases and 5 bases, with 9 bases remaining between them. The germline gives CDR1 SGHRS, CDR2 YFSETQ. The chain uses TRBV5-1 and TRBJ2-1, with D maybe TRBD2 (6 bases). This sequence originates from an adult in good health. The source was peripheral blood, collected on day 0 of AZD1222 vaccination. The CDR3 loop reads CASSLEGGNNEQFF. The DNA for the CDR3 is TGCGCCAGCAGCTTGGAAGGCGGGAACAATGAGCAGTTCTTC.